This T cell receptor beta chain was recovered during a study of spatial heterogeneity in lung cancer. General study points: Tumoral mutation counts were tracked by counts of expanded intratumoral alpha and beta TCRs.

CDR3 size: 15 residues. Germline-derived CDR1 and CDR2 are SGHDN and FVKESK. V gave up 1 base and J gave up 0 bases, with 9 bases separating them. This clonotype was recorded at least ten times. Its antigen is not known. The time point denotes: sample taken at primary tumor resection. From the 5' RACE reads, TCRdb called clonotypes with MiXCR, one entry per CDR3 protein. The sample lists about 100,000 distinct CDR3 sequences; 4.4% were seen once. The TCR sequence derives from a male donor with early-stage non-small cell lung cancer. Here the sequenced sample was lung tumor tissue, taken at surgery. V usage is TRBV14 and J usage is TRBJ1-2; D is unclear. CDR3 loop: CASSQGATPNYGYTF. The DNA for the CDR3 is TGTGCCAGCAGCCAAGGGGCGACCCCTAACTATGGCTACACCTTC.